This TCR beta chain was captured by sequencing in a study of T-cell reconstitution after alpha-beta-depleted transplantation in children (dated by TCRdb to the mid-2010s). Regarding the study in general: Using TCR repertoire profiling, the study quantitatively followed how T-cell immune reconstitution unfolded in children after TCRalphabeta/CD19-depleted allogeneic hematopoietic cell transplantation.

The V end loses 7 bases and the J end loses 3 bases, and a stretch of 17 bases separates them. The CDR3 contains 14 residues, cysteine and phenylalanine counted. Only the CDR3 DNA stays, 42 bases, in frame from base 1. Via the germline V gene, CDR1 is SGHRS and CDR2 YFSETQ. This clonotype was counted a few times. It lacks a known antigen. It has no much larger one-base neighbor in the sample; base qualities were not kept. The library was built by means of PCR. These reads were obtained on an Illumina HiSeq 2500. Molecular barcoding was employed in the preparation of TCR libraries, with unique molecular identifiers being used to normalize TCRbeta repertoire quantification. TCRdb reprocessing: public reads trimmed at Q25 with fastp, clones called with MiXCR, in-frame beta chains kept. Merged by CDR3 protein, the rows form single entries marked with the most common genes and DNA. Within this sample are about 420,000 distinct CDR3 sequences, with 9.5% to 13% of them counted one time only. The ten largest clonotypes hold roughly 5% of the sample.

The chain is encoded by TRBV5-1 joined to TRBJ2-7; the D gene is possibly TRBD1 or TRBD2, each agreeing over 6 bases. This clonotype originated in a human donor who donated a stem cell graft to a child with acute myeloid leukemia. Specimen: PBMCs from the stem cell graft donor, collected from the stem cell graft. The CDR3 in this case is CASRRGFDYYEQYF. The nucleotides read TGCGCCAGCCGGAGGGGGTTCGACTACTACGAGCAGTACTTC.